The 31 T cell receptor beta chains reported below all come from one sample, sequenced in a study of T cell responses to AZD1222 COVID-19 vaccine. The data were produced by immunoSEQ multiplex PCR, yet TCRdb's version contains in-frame clones alone and is incomplete. The sample consists of roughly 150,000 clones, around nine tenths of them appearing once. The source was peripheral blood, collected on day 0 of AZD1222 vaccination. The receptors shown here come from an adult in good health.

V is TRBV10-3 and J is TRBJ1-2, with D tentatively TRBD1 (5 bases). The germline V gene encodes CDR1 ENHRY and CDR2 SYGVKD. Deletions cut 3 bases from V and 2 bases from J, with 16 bases between. The CDR3 runs 16 residues. The CDR3 protein is CAISDSRTTSNYGYTF. Written as DNA, the CDR3 is TGTGCCATCAGTGACTCCCGGACAACCTCAAACTATGGCTACACCTTC.

J is TRBJ1-5 and V is TRBV12-3 or TRBV12-4, with 9 positions matching TRBD1. The CDR3 loop spans 13 amino acids. With V trimmed by 7 bases and J by 6 bases, 4 bases remained unmatched. In nucleotides, the CDR3 is TGTGCCAGCACCGGGACAGGGTTTCAGCCCCAGCATTTT. The encoded protein is CASTGTGFQPQHF.

This clone showed up just a few times. V usage is TRBV2 and J usage is TRBJ1-2; D unclear. Germline lookup yields CDR1 SNHLY and CDR2 FYNNEI. The CDR3 runs 13 residues. V lost 1 base, J lost 6 bases, and 9 bases lay in between. The CDR3 reads CASSEGQPDGYTF. The CDR3 DNA reads TGTGCCAGCAGTGAAGGCCAGCCCGATGGCTACACCTTC. Full variable domain (remainder filled in from reference TRBV2 and TRBJ1-2): EPEVTQTPSHQVTQMGQEVILRCVPISNHLYFYWYRQILGQKVEFLVSFYNNEISEKSEIFDDQFSVERPDGSNFTLKIRSTKLEDSAMYFCASSEGQPDGYTFGSGTRLTVV.

This chain connects TRBV28 to TRBJ1-6; 10 positions match TRBD1. The length of the CDR3 is 18 residues. The ends lost 6 bases at V and 13 bases at J; junction bases unmatched: 21. In germline, CDR1 is MDHEN, CDR2 SYDVKM. For the CDR3, the DNA is TGTGCCAGCAGCCCAAGACAGGGGGCCTTCTTCAGAGGTGTTCCCCTCCACTTT. This codes for CASSPRQGAFFRGVPLHF.

This chain joins TRBV9 and TRBJ2-3, with D perhaps matching TRBD2 (6 bases). Trimming cost V 0 bases and J 3 bases, with 8 bases left between them. From germline, CDR1 is SGDLS and CDR2 YYNGEE. The CDR3 is 14 amino acids. CDR3 residues: CASSVDGSTDTQYF. Written as DNA, the CDR3 is TGTGCCAGCAGCGTAGACGGGAGTACAGATACGCAGTATTTT.

CDR3 amino acids: CASSSRTGNYEQYF. The CDR3, as DNA: TGCGCCAGCAGCTCCCGGACAGGAAACTACGAGCAGTACTTC. The chain recombines TRBV5-1 with TRBJ2-7, with 7 bases that match TRBD1. The germline gives CDR1 SGHRS, CDR2 YFSETQ. There are 14 residues in the CDR3. After removal of 3 bases from V and 3 bases from J, the junction contained 6 bases not matched to a gene.

In its sample, this clone was seen once. The chain couples TRBV4-1 to TRBJ2-1, with D tentatively TRBD2 (6 bases). The V gene lost 0 bases and the J gene lost 1 base, with 10 bases spanning the gap. Looked up from germline, CDR1 is MGHRA and CDR2 is YSYEKL. The CDR3 loop spans 16 amino acids. For the CDR3, the DNA is TGCGCCAGCAGCCAAGATCGGGGGATATCCTACAATGAGCAGTTCTTC. It yields the protein CASSQDRGISYNEQFF.

The rearrangement uses TRBV12-3 or TRBV12-4 and TRBJ2-7, with D uncertain. This CDR3 region has 11 residues. V dropped 4 bases and J dropped 6 bases, with 7 bases sitting between them. This chain's CDR3 is CASSSLAEQYF. In DNA, the CDR3 is TGTGCCAGCAGTTCTCTTGCCGAGCAGTACTTC.

The chain employs TRBV7-2 and TRBJ2-2, with TRBD2 matching 7 bases. This CDR3 region has 15 residues. Germline CDR1 SGHTA, CDR2 FQGNSA. V trimming: 3 bases; J trimming: 4 bases; junction bases outside the gene matches: 5. The CDR3 here is CASSFTSAGTGELFF. The CDR3, as DNA: TGTGCCAGCAGCTTCACTAGCGCTGGCACCGGGGAGCTGTTTTTT.

This chain connects TRBV19 to TRBJ2-1; possibly TRBD1 for D (6 bases). Germline V gives CDR1 LNHDA, CDR2 SQIVND (reference sequence). Deletions cut 3 bases from V and 1 base from J, with 13 bases between. The length of the CDR3 is 16 residues. The chain's CDR3 is CASSISSQGSYNEQFF. CDR3 DNA sequence: TGTGCCAGTAGTATCTCCTCGCAGGGGTCCTACAATGAGCAGTTCTTC.

The chain joins TRBV7-6 to TRBJ2-2; TRBD2 matches at 8 bases. The CDR3 consists of 17 residues. CDR1 is SGHVS, CDR2 FNYEAQ, per germline. The V gene end was trimmed by 0 bases and the J gene end by 3 bases; junction bases not matched to a gene: 6. CDR3 coding DNA: TGTGCCAGCAGCTTAGCGCTCGCGGGAGGCGACACCGGGGAGCTGTTTTTT. Its translation: CASSLALAGGDTGELFF.

This clone appeared once. The rearrangement uses TRBV28 and TRBJ2-1; 9 bases map to TRBD1. Germline V gene lookup returns CDR1 MDHEN and CDR2 SYDVKM. The CDR3 spans 16 residues. V lost 5 bases and J lost 4; bases outside the gene matches: 9. The CDR3 region is CASSPTTGGAYNEQFF. CDR3 coding DNA: TGTGCCAGCAGTCCAACCACAGGGGGCGCTTACAATGAGCAGTTCTTC.

This rearrangement joins TRBV4-1 to TRBJ2-3, with unresolved D. V lost 0 bases, J lost 0 bases, and 4 bases lay in between. The germline V gene has CDR1 MGHRA and CDR2 YSYEKL. The CDR3 sequence is 14 residues long. This CDR3 is CASSQDRSTDTQYF. Written as DNA, the CDR3 is TGCGCCAGCAGCCAAGATCGGAGCACAGATACGCAGTATTTT.

The chain employs TRBV15 and TRBJ2-5; 8 bases line up with TRBD1. With 0 bases clipped from V and 2 bases from J, the junction kept 14 bases outside the gene matches. CDR1 is LNHNV and CDR2 is YYDKDF in the germline V gene (reference sequence). The CDR3 covers 19 residues. CDR3 coding DNA: TGTGCCACCAGCAGAGATTTCGGCCAGGGGGCGACCTTTCAAGAGACCCAGTACTTC. Encoded protein: CATSRDFGQGATFQETQYF.

The chain couples TRBV18 to TRBJ2-1, with 10 bases lining up with TRBD2. This CDR3 spans 14 amino acids. Germline V gene lookup returns CDR1 KGHSH and CDR2 LQKENI. The trim removed 6 bases at V and 8 bases at J, leaving 7 bases unmatched. CDR3 residues: CASSPLAGVHEQFF. CDR3 coding DNA: TGTGCCAGCTCTCCTCTAGCGGGAGTACATGAGCAGTTCTTC.

This clone was seen a single time. The CDR3 is CASSPFSPGPFYEQYF. CDR3 sequence (DNA): TGTGCCAGCTCACCTTTTTCCCCTGGACCGTTCTACGAGCAGTACTTC. The chain joins TRBV18 to TRBJ2-7; D remains unclear. The CDR3 contains 16 residues. V lost 3 bases and J lost 3, with 18 bases in between. CDR1 and CDR2 (germline): KGHSH, LQKENI.

As to this clone: In the same sample, other DNA sequences code for this CDR3. This chain connects TRBV7-9 to TRBJ1-1; D not certain. The CDR3 is 13 residues long. V was clipped by 5 bases and J by 1 base, with 8 bases between them. Per germline, CDR1 SEHNR and CDR2 FQNEAQ (reference sequence). The CDR3 sequence is CASSRTENTEAFF. CDR3 coding DNA: TGTGCCAGCAGCCGGACGGAGAACACTGAAGCTTTCTTT.

V is TRBV4-1 and J is TRBJ2-3, with 7 bases lining up with TRBD2. CDR1 and CDR2 from the germline V gene are MGHRA and YSYEKL. This CDR3 is 16 amino acids long. Trimming removed 0 bases from V and 0 bases from J; junction bases left unmatched: 3. CDR3 sequence reads: CASSQDRGESTDTQYF. CDR3 in DNA: TGCGCCAGCAGCCAAGATCGGGGGGAGAGCACAGATACGCAGTATTTT.

The rearrangement links TRBV19 to TRBJ1-5, with a tentative D call TRBD1 (6 bases). The length of the CDR3 is 16 residues. The germline CDR1 and CDR2 sequences are LNHDA and SQIVND (reference sequence). V lost 2 bases to trimming and J lost 2 bases, with 13 bases between them. CDR3 coding DNA: TGTGCCAGTAGTATAACAGGGTTAGGAGGCAATCAGCCCCAGCATTTT. As protein: CASSITGLGGNQPQHF.

V is TRBV18 and J is TRBJ2-1; TRBD1 might be the D (5 bases). Germline CDR1 reads KGHSH; CDR2 reads LQKENI. The CDR3 length is 14 residues. V lost 0 bases, J lost 10 bases, and 13 bases lay in between. CDR3 nucleotide sequence: TGTGCCAGCTCACCACCGGGCAGGGCAGACGAGCAGTTCTTC. Protein sequence: CASSPPGRADEQFF.

This rearrangement joins TRBV10-3 to TRBJ2-3; 9 nucleotides align to TRBD1. The CDR3 length is 18 residues. The germline CDR1 and CDR2 sequences are ENHRY and SYGVKD. Losses at the gene ends were 11 bases for V and 2 bases for J; bases not matched to a gene: 20. Written as DNA, the CDR3 is TGTGCCGCCGGACAGGGGCCATCTAGACCACCCACCACAGATACGCAGTATTTT. Translation gives CAAGQGPSRPPTTDTQYF.

This chain's CDR3 is CASSIVLANTEAFF. In nucleotides, the CDR3 is TGTGCCAGCAGTATCGTACTAGCGAACACTGAAGCTTTCTTT. The rearrangement joins TRBV5-5 to TRBJ1-1, with no clear D. CDR1 SGHKS and CDR2 YYEKEE come from the germline V gene (reference sequence). The CDR3 is made up of 14 amino acids. The V end lost 5 bases, the J end lost 1 base, and 12 bases lay between the germline ends.

The rearrangement uses TRBV11-2 and TRBJ1-2, with TRBD1 matching 7 bases. CDR3 size: 13 residues. Germline-derived CDR1 and CDR2 are SGHAT and FQNNGV. The J segment lost 8 bases and the V segment lost 5 bases, leaving 8 bases of the junction unmatched. This CDR3 reads CASSQYRGDGYTF. The DNA for the CDR3 is TGTGCCAGCAGCCAATACAGGGGAGACGGCTACACCTTC.

The chain carries TRBV19 and TRBJ2-6; maybe TRBD2 (5 bases). Trimming shortened V by 3 bases and J by 1 base, and 10 bases separated the two germline ends. The CDR3 sequence is 16 residues long. Germline V gene data show CDR1 as LNHDA and CDR2 as SQIVND (reference sequence). The CDR3 DNA sequence: TGTGCCAGTAGTATTAACAGAGGGTCTGGGGCCAACGTCCTGACTTTC. Its protein is CASSINRGSGANVLTF.

This clone has a single count. The chain recombines TRBV9 with TRBJ2-2, with 7 bases that match TRBD1. Losses at the gene ends were 4 bases for V and 5 bases for J; bases not matched to a gene: 8. The CDR3 length is 15 residues. Germline V lookup: CDR1 SGDLS, CDR2 YYNGEE. CDR3 amino acids: CASSPRDSLTGELFF. Here the CDR3 DNA reads TGTGCCAGCAGCCCCCGGGACAGCTTAACCGGGGAGCTGTTTTTT.

V gene TRBV27 combines with J gene TRBJ1-6; D is undetermined. Between the trimmed V and J ends, which lost 3 bases and 0 bases, there was a span of 9 bases. The CDR3 has 16 amino acids. Germline CDR1 MNHEY, CDR2 SMNVEV (reference sequence). CDR3 residues: CASSLAASSYNSPLHF. The CDR3 bases are TGTGCCAGCAGTTTGGCGGCGAGCTCCTATAATTCACCCCTCCACTTT.

The chain links TRBV5-1 to TRBJ2-1, with 10 bases that match TRBD2. The CDR3 is 14 amino acids. V was clipped by 5 bases and J by 6 bases; unmatched bases: 5. Germline CDR1 and CDR2: SGHRS and YFSETQ. CDR3 region: CASRQREGLNEQFF. The DNA for the CDR3 is TGCGCCAGCAGACAGCGGGAGGGCCTCAATGAGCAGTTCTTC.

This clone appeared a single time. This rearrangement joins TRBV13 to TRBJ2-1; 9 bases map to TRBD1. V lost 0 bases to trimming and J lost 9 bases; unmatched junction nucleotides: 6. The CDR3 runs to 15 residues. Germline V lookup: CDR1 PRHDT, CDR2 FYEKMQ (reference sequence). The CDR3 here is CASSLGDRGPPEQFF. CDR3 nucleotide sequence: TGTGCCAGCAGCTTAGGGGACAGGGGCCCCCCTGAGCAGTTCTTC.

J is TRBJ2-7 and V is TRBV7-2; TRBD1 agrees at 10 bases. The CDR3 contains 14 residues. V trimming: 5 bases; J trimming: 6 bases; junction bases outside the gene matches: 7. Germline CDR1 reads SGHTA; CDR2 reads FQGNSA. In DNA, the CDR3 is TGTGCCAGCAGCCACCCGGGACAGGGGATCGAGCAGTACTTC. It encodes CASSHPGQGIEQYF.

The chain carries TRBV29-1 and TRBJ1-1, with TRBD1 matching 8 bases. Germline V lookup: CDR1 SQVTM, CDR2 ANQGSEA. After removal of 6 bases from V and 4 bases from J, the junction contained 4 bases not matched to a gene. The CDR3 totals 12 residues. The CDR3 bases are TGCAGCGTCGGACAGGGTGGCACTGAAGCTTTCTTT. Its translation: CSVGQGGTEAFF.

This clone was detected once. The rearrangement uses TRBV7-2 and TRBJ2-7; TRBD1 is a possible D gene (6 bases). Germline values: CDR1 SGHTA, CDR2 FQGNSA. V lost 3 bases, J lost 4 bases, and 16 bases lay in between. The CDR3 runs to 15 residues. This CDR3 is CASSLTRGPVYEQYF. The CDR3 nucleotides read TGTGCCAGCAGCTTGACCAGGGGTCCGGTTTACGAGCAGTACTTC. The variable domain in full, with the rest retrieved from reference TRBV7-2 and TRBJ2-7, is GAGVSQSPSNKVTEKGKDVELRCDPISGHTALYWYRQSLGQGLEFLIYFQGNSAPDKSGLPSDRFSAERTGGSVSTLTIQRTQQEDSAVYLCASSLTRGPVYEQYFGPGTRLTVT.